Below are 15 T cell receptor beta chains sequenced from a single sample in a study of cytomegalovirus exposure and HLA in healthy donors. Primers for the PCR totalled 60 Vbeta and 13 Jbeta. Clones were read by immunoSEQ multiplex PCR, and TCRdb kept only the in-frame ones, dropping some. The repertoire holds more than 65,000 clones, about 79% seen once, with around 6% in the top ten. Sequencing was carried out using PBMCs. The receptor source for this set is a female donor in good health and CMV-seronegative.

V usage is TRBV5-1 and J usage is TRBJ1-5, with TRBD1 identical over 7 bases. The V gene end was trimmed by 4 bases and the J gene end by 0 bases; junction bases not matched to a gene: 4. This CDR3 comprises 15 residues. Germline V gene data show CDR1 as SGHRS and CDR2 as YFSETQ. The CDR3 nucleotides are TGCGCCAGCAGCCCGGGACAGTATAGCAATCAGCCCCAGCATTTT. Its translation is CASSPGQYSNQPQHF.

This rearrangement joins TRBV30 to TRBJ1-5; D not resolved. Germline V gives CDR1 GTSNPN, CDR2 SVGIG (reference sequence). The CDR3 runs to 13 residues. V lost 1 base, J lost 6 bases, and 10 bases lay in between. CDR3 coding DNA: TGTGCCTGGAGTGAACAAAATGGTCAGCCCCAGCATTTT. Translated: CAWSEQNGQPQHF.

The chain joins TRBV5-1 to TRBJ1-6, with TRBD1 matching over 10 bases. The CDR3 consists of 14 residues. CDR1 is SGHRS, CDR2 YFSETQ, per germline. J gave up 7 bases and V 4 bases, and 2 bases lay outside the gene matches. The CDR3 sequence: CASSPDRGNSPLHF. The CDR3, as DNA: TGCGCCAGCAGCCCGGACAGGGGGAATTCACCCCTCCACTTT.

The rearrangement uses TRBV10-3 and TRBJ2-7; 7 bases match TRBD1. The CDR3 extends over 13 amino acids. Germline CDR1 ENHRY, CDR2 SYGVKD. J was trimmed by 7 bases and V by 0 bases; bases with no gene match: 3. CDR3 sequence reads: CAISESTGREQYF. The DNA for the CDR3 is TGTGCCATCAGTGAGTCGACAGGGCGGGAGCAGTACTTC.

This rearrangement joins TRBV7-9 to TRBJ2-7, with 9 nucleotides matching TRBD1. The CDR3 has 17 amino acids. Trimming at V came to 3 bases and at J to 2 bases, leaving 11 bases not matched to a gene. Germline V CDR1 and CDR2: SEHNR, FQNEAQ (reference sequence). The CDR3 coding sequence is TGTGCCAGCAGCTTTGCCCCCAAGGGACAGGGCCCCTACGAGCAGTACTTC. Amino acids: CASSFAPKGQGPYEQYF.

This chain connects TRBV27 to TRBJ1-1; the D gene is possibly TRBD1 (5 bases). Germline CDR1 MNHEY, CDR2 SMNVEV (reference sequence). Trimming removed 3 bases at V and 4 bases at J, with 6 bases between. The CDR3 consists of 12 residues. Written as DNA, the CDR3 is TGTGCCAGCAGTTTTAGGGGCACTGAAGCTTTCTTT. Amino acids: CASSFRGTEAFF.

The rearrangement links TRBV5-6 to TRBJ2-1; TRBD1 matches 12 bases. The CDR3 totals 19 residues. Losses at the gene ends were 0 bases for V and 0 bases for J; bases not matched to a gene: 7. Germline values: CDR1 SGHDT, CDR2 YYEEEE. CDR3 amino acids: CASSLEGTGGSPSYNEQFF. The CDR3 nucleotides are TGTGCCAGCAGCTTGGAGGGGACAGGGGGCTCCCCCTCCTACAATGAGCAGTTCTTC.

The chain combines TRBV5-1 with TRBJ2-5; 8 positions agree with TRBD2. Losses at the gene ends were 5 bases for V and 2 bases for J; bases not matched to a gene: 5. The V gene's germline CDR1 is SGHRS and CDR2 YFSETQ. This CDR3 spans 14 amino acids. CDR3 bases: TGCGCCAGCAGGCCCTTAGCGGGGCAAGAGACCCAGTACTTC. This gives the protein CASRPLAGQETQYF. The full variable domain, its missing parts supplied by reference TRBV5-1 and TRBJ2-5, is KAGVTQTPRYLIKTRGQQVTLSCSPISGHRSVSWYQQTPGQGLQFLFEYFSETQRNKGNFPGRFSGRQFSNSRSEMNVSTLELGDSALYLCASRPLAGQETQYFGPGTRLLVL.

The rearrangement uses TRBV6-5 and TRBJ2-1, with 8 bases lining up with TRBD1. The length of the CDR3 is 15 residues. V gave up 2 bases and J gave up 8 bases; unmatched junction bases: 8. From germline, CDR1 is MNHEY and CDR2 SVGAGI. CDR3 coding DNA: TGTGCCAGCAGTTACGTGGCAGGGGGCAGCGATGAGCAGTTCTTC. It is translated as CASSYVAGGSDEQFF.

In nucleotides, the CDR3 is TGTGCCTACTATCCGGGACTAGCGGCCGGGGAGCTGTTTTTT. Translation: CAYYPGLAAGELFF. The chain joins TRBV30 to TRBJ2-2, with 11 bases identical to TRBD2. This CDR3 is built from 14 residues. The germline gives CDR1 GTSNPN, CDR2 SVGIG (reference sequence). V gave up 7 bases and J gave up 6 bases; unmatched junction bases: 7.

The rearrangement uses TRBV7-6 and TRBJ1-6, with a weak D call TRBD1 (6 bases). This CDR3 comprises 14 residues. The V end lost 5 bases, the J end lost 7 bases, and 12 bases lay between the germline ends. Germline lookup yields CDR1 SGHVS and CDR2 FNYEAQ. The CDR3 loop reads CASSTGTLNSPLHF. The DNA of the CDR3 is TGTGCCAGCAGCACAGGGACGTTGAATTCACCCCTCCACTTT.

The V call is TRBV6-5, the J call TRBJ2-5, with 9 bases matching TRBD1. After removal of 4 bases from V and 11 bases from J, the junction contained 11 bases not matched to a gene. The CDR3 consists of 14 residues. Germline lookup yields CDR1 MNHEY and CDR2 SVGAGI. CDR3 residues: CASSSGTGFSEQYF. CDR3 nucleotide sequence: TGTGCCAGCAGTTCCGGGACAGGGTTTTCTGAGCAGTACTTC.

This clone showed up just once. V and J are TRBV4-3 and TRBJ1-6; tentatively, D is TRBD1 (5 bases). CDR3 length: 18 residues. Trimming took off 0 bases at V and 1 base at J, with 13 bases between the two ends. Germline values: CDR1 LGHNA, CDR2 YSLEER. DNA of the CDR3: TGCGCCAGCAGCCAAGATGTTTTACGGGGGTCCTATAATTCACCCCTCCACTTT. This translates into CASSQDVLRGSYNSPLHF.

DNA of the CDR3: TGTGCCAGCAGCTTATTGGTTGAGACAGAAGAGACCCAGTACTTC. Translating gives CASSLLVETEETQYF. The chain uses TRBV7-9 and TRBJ2-5, with D tentatively TRBD1 (5 bases). Germline-derived CDR1 and CDR2 are SEHNR and FQNEAQ (reference sequence). V was cut by 2 bases and J by 3 bases, with 13 bases left in between. The CDR3 contains 15 residues.

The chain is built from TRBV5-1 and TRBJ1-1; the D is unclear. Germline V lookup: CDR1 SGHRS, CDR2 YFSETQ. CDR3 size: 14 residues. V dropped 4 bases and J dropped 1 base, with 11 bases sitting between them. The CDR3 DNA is TGCGCCAGCAGCACCGCGACTTCGAACACTGAAGCTTTCTTT. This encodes CASSTATSNTEAFF.